One and the same sample provided the 20 T cell receptor beta chains below, sequenced in a study of beta chain features in type 1 diabetes. Sequenced material consisted of expressed TCRB transcripts (all of the isolated RNA was reverse transcribed). Some clones are missing from TCRdb's copy, which holds only in-frame ones; the method was immunoSEQ multiplex PCR. The sample records 850,000 to 900,000 clones, 15% to 20% being singletons. The sample comprised naive CD4+ T cells from blood. These TCRs come from a woman aged 18-30 years in good health.

This sequence joins TRBV28 and TRBJ1-5; D perhaps matches TRBD1 (5 bases). This CDR3 has 17 residues. CDR1 and CDR2 (germline): MDHEN, SYDVKM. Trimming removed 4 bases from V and 7 bases from J, with 23 bases in between. The CDR3 nucleotides read TGTGCCAGCAGTTCACTAGCGGGGGATGTGCAAGGGCAGCCCCAGCATTTT. This encodes CASSSLAGDVQGQPQHF.

CDR3 region: CASSLGPSADSYEQYF. In DNA form, the CDR3 reads TGTGCCAGCAGCTTAGGCCCGAGTGCTGACTCCTACGAGCAGTACTTC. The rearrangement joins TRBV7-2 to TRBJ2-7; D gene uncertain. The length of the CDR3 is 16 residues. Trimming removed 1 base at V and 0 bases at J, with 13 bases between. The germline V gene encodes CDR1 SGHTA and CDR2 FQGNSA. Drawing the rest from reference TRBV7-2 and TRBJ2-7, the complete variable domain is GAGVSQSPSNKVTEKGKDVELRCDPISGHTALYWYRQSLGQGLEFLIYFQGNSAPDKSGLPSDRFSAERTGGSVSTLTIQRTQQEDSAVYLCASSLGPSADSYEQYFGPGTRLTVT.

A few counts support this clone. The chain links TRBV7-2 to TRBJ2-3; no clear D. Per the germline V gene, CDR1 is SGHTA and CDR2 is FQGNSA. The V gene lost 0 bases and the J gene lost 3 bases, with 13 bases spanning the gap. The CDR3 length is 16 residues. CDR3 DNA sequence: TGTGCCAGCAGCTTAGCCGGGCCTCCGGGTACAGATACGCAGTATTTT. This translates into CASSLAGPPGTDTQYF. The full variable domain, with the rest looked up from reference TRBV7-2 and TRBJ2-3, is GAGVSQSPSNKVTEKGKDVELRCDPISGHTALYWYRQSLGQGLEFLIYFQGNSAPDKSGLPSDRFSAERTGGSVSTLTIQRTQQEDSAVYLCASSLAGPPGTDTQYFGPGTRLTVL.

This sequence joins TRBV6-5 and TRBJ2-1; D possibly corresponds to TRBD2 (6 bases). Germline CDR1 reads MNHEY; CDR2 reads SVGAGI. Trimming took 5 bases from V and 14 from J, leaving 16 bases between them. The CDR3 sequence is 12 residues long. This chain's CDR3 is CASSPGTLVKFF. In DNA form, the CDR3 reads TGTGCCAGCAGTCCGGGGACTTTAGTTAAGTTCTTC.

A few counts support this clone. The chain has TRBV4-2 and TRBJ2-5; TRBD2 is a possible D gene (6 bases). The CDR3 covers 14 residues. Germline loops: CDR1 LGHNA, CDR2 YNFKEQ. V lost 4 bases and J 5 bases, leaving 14 bases between the germline ends. CDR3 sequence (DNA): TGTGCCAGCAGCCCTGGGCAGGGACTGGAGACCCAGTACTTC. This sequence encodes CASSPGQGLETQYF.

J is TRBJ2-5 and V is TRBV19; D might be TRBD1 (6 bases). V shed 6 bases and J shed 6 bases, with 20 bases lying between them. The CDR3 sequence is 15 residues long. Germline V gene sequence: CDR1 LNHDA, CDR2 SQIVND (reference sequence). The CDR3 DNA reads TGTGCCAGTAGCCACTCCGGGACATACTCCCAGACCCAGTACTTC. Encoded protein: CASSHSGTYSQTQYF.

This clone was picked up a small number of times. The J gene is TRBJ1-1, the V gene TRBV7-6; D remains ambiguous. CDR1 and CDR2 (germline): SGHVS, FNYEAQ. V lost 2 bases, J lost 1 base, and 5 bases lay in between. The CDR3 consists of 13 residues. In DNA form, the CDR3 reads TGTGCCAGCAGCTTAACCGGGAACACTGAAGCTTTCTTT. As protein: CASSLTGNTEAFF.

The chain joins TRBV18 to TRBJ2-7; a weak D match, TRBD2 (7 bases). Germline V gene lookup returns CDR1 KGHSH and CDR2 LQKENI. The V end lost 0 bases, the J end lost 8 bases, and 11 bases lay between the germline ends. The CDR3 covers 13 residues. The CDR3: CASSPPLRGQQYF. The CDR3 region has the DNA TGTGCCAGCTCACCACCTTTGCGGGGGCAGCAGTACTTC.

This clone was observed a handful of times. The chain carries TRBV6-6 and TRBJ2-7, with D possibly being TRBD2 (6 bases). There are 14 residues in the CDR3. Trimming shortened V by 9 bases and J by 4 bases, and 19 bases separated the two germline ends. Germline V gene data show CDR1 as MNHNY and CDR2 as SVGAGI (reference sequence). The CDR3 reads CASHSRSSAYEQYF. The CDR3 coding sequence is TGTGCCAGTCACTCCCGTTCTAGCGCTTACGAGCAGTACTTC.

As for this clone: A read error may account for a junction end that differs from germline. The J gene is TRBJ2-6, the V gene TRBV28; 8 positions agree with TRBD2. Germline loops: CDR1 MDHEN, CDR2 SYDVKM. This CDR3 is built from 15 residues. As DNA, the CDR3 is TGTGCCAGCCGGGGGGGGAGCTCTGAGGCCAACGTCCTGACTTTC. It codes for CASRGGSSEANVLTF.

The chain recombines TRBV5-1 with TRBJ2-5; D might be TRBD1 (6 bases). CDR1 and CDR2 (germline): SGHRS, YFSETQ. V lost 0 bases, J lost 9 bases, and 21 bases lay in between. The CDR3 totals 16 residues. This chain's CDR3 is CASSLVAGTPSGAQYF. CDR3 DNA: TGCGCCAGCAGCTTGGTAGCAGGGACACCCTCAGGGGCCCAGTACTTC.

A few counts support this clone. The rearrangement uses TRBV19 and TRBJ2-1; tentative D call: TRBD1 (6 bases). The ends were cut back, 7 bases at V and 7 bases at J, with 20 bases in the middle. This CDR3 is built from 15 residues. The germline V gene has CDR1 LNHDA and CDR2 SQIVND (reference sequence). CDR3 in amino acids: CASNSGDNRRNEQFF. The CDR3 DNA is TGTGCCAGTAATTCTGGGGACAACCGTCGGAATGAGCAGTTCTTC.

The chain is built from TRBV7-2 and TRBJ2-1; D is perhaps TRBD2 (5 bases). Trimming removed 0 bases at V and 2 bases at J, with 5 bases between. There are 14 residues in the CDR3. CDR1 and CDR2 from the germline V gene are SGHTA and FQGNSA. CDR3 amino acids: CASSLALAYNEQFF. The CDR3 DNA is TGTGCCAGCAGCTTAGCACTAGCCTACAATGAGCAGTTCTTC.

This clone was counted a few times. The sample contains more than one DNA sequence encoding this CDR3. The chain employs TRBV11-2 and TRBJ1-1; no reliable D call. This CDR3 is built from 13 residues. Trimming pared 1 base from V and 0 bases from J, leaving 3 bases between. From germline, CDR1 is SGHAT and CDR2 FQNNGV. The CDR3 DNA reads TGTGCCAGCAGCTTAGGTCTGAACACTGAAGCTTTCTTT. Protein: CASSLGLNTEAFF.

This clone was counted between two and nine times. The chain combines TRBV4-1 with TRBJ1-2; a possible D gene is TRBD1 (5 bases). Germline V CDR1 and CDR2: MGHRA, YSYEKL. V was clipped by 5 bases and J by 7 bases, with 8 bases between them. The CDR3 is made up of 11 amino acids. The CDR3 nucleotides are TGCGCCAGCAGCTGGGGCTTTGGCTACACCTTC. It yields the protein CASSWGFGYTF.

This clone was counted between two and nine times. The J gene is TRBJ1-2, the V gene TRBV7-2; tentatively, D is TRBD1 (6 bases). The CDR3 totals 16 residues. Germline CDR1 SGHTA, CDR2 FQGNSA. Trimming removed 1 base at V and 4 bases at J, with 16 bases between. The CDR3 region is CASSLDLIGTRYGYTF. The DNA of the CDR3 is TGTGCCAGCAGCTTAGATCTCATAGGGACACGCTATGGCTACACCTTC. The full variable domain, completed using reference TRBV7-2 and TRBJ1-2, is GAGVSQSPSNKVTEKGKDVELRCDPISGHTALYWYRQSLGQGLEFLIYFQGNSAPDKSGLPSDRFSAERTGGSVSTLTIQRTQQEDSAVYLCASSLDLIGTRYGYTFGSGTRLTVV.

Notes on this clone: A much bigger clone sits one base away, suggesting this may be a read error. Other DNA sequences from this sample encode an identical CDR3 as well. The chain combines TRBV11-3 with TRBJ2-2; no definite D call. V dropped 5 bases and J dropped 2 bases, with 3 bases sitting between them. The CDR3 is 12 amino acids. The germline V gene encodes CDR1 SGHNT and CDR2 YENEEA. CDR3 DNA: TGTGCCAGCAGCCTAAACACCGGGGAGCTGTTTTTT. Protein product: CASSLNTGELFF.

The chain couples TRBV4-2 to TRBJ2-1; TRBD2 aligns across 13 bases. The CDR3 consists of 18 residues. J gave up 5 bases and V 4 bases, and 11 bases lay outside the gene matches. Germline V CDR1 and CDR2: LGHNA, YNFKEQ. CDR3 residues: CASSPTGTSGILDNEQFF. Written as DNA, the CDR3 is TGTGCCAGCAGCCCCACCGGGACTAGCGGGATTTTGGACAATGAGCAGTTCTTC.

The chain joins TRBV6-5 to TRBJ1-1; D uncertain. Trimming pared 6 bases from V and 4 bases from J, leaving 6 bases between. The CDR3 covers 11 residues. Per the germline V gene, CDR1 is MNHEY and CDR2 is SVGAGI. The CDR3 region is CASSMGTEAFF. CDR3 nucleotide sequence: TGTGCCAGCAGCATGGGCACTGAAGCTTTCTTT.

V usage is TRBV5-1 and J usage is TRBJ2-1, with 8 nucleotides matching TRBD1. Germline CDR1 reads SGHRS; CDR2 reads YFSETQ. With 4 bases clipped from V and 3 bases from J, the junction kept 6 bases outside the gene matches. The CDR3 runs to 15 residues. The CDR3: CASSGGTGGYNEQFF. The CDR3 DNA follows: TGCGCCAGCAGCGGCGGGACAGGAGGCTACAATGAGCAGTTCTTC.